This TCR beta chain was identified during a study of OX40 agonist ivuxolimab in advanced cancers. Across the whole study: Patients were dosed with the agonistic anti-OX40 (CD134) antibody ivuxolimab. Study findings and constraints: There was clonal expansion of CD4+ and CD8+ blood T cells by week 6 at 0.1 to 3.0 mg/kg.

This CDR3 has 14 residues. V shed 3 bases and J shed 6 bases, with 11 bases lying between them. Germline CDR1 SGHTA, CDR2 FQGNSA. Using immunoSEQ multiplex PCR, the repertoire was profiled, and TCRdb retains in-frame clones only, with some absent. The sample lists roughly 60,000 clones; around 87% were seen once. A remark on this clone: Its antigen is still unknown.

Material: CD4+ or CD8+ T cells sorted from blood, obtained in a trial of the OX40 agonist ivuxolimab. The sequence was collected from an adult with an advanced solid tumor such as melanoma, head and neck, liver or kidney cancer. V gene TRBV7-2 combines with J gene TRBJ1-4; no clear D. The CDR3 DNA is TGTGCCAGCAGCTTGTTAGGAGCTGATGAAAAACTGTTTTTT. Its translation: CASSLLGADEKLFF.